This is a list of T cell receptor beta chains from one sample in a study of shared clonotypes between healthy human individuals. Produced via immunoSEQ multiplex PCR; TCRdb's table is partial and in-frame only. This table holds 2 million to 2.5 million clones, 85% to 95% found once. The sequenced sample consisted of naive CD4+ T cells from PBMCs. Receptors originate from a man aged 18 to 29 in good health. Some clones in this sample may be carry-over from other donors' samples. Each CDR3 is given with its conserved first and last residue. A D gene is named only where the DNA matches it firmly. For some rows the clone size is stated as once, few or many, or as a class when expanded; others skip it.

d_gene	v_gene	abundance	j_gene	CDR3nt	CDR3aa
NA	TRBV5-8	NA	TRBJ2-2	TGTGCCAGCTGGACAGCCTTTCGCACCGGGGAGCTGTTTTTT	CASWTAFRTGELFF
NA	TRBV6-4	NA	TRBJ1-2	TGTGCCAGCAGTGACCCCCGGGCCGGCGCTGTGAACTATGGCTACACCTTC	CASSDPRAGAVNYGYTF
NA	TRBV27	NA	TRBJ2-2	TGTGCCAGCAGGCCCGGCCTTAACACCGGGGAGCTGTTTTTT	CASRPGLNTGELFF
NA	TRBV7-9	NA	TRBJ2-3	TGTGCCAGCAGCGTGGCGGAGGATACGCAGTATTTT	CASSVAEDTQYF
TRBD2	TRBV5-4	NA	TRBJ2-3	TGTGCCAGCAGCTCCTCTCGGACTAGCGGGAGGGGCGGGGATACGCAGTATTTT	CASSSSRTSGRGGDTQYF
NA	TRBV18	NA	TRBJ1-1	TGTGCCAGCTCAGACATCCGAGGCACTGAAGCTTTCTTT	CASSDIRGTEAFF
NA	TRBV2	NA	TRBJ1-2	TGTGCCAGCAGTGAATACTCGGGAAGCTATGGCTACACCTTC	CASSEYSGSYGYTF
TRBD2	TRBV7-9	NA	TRBJ2-1	TGTGCCAGCAGCTTAAGGAAGAGCGGGGCCTACAATGAGCAGTTCTTC	CASSLRKSGAYNEQFF
TRBD1	TRBV28	once	TRBJ2-7	TGTGCCAGCAGTCCCCTAGGACAGGGGTCCTACGAGCAGTACTTC	CASSPLGQGSYEQYF
NA	TRBV6-5	NA	TRBJ1-1	TGTGCCAGCAGCGCCAGGGTTAAAACTGAAGCTTTCTTT	CASSARVKTEAFF
TRBD2	TRBV5-1	NA	TRBJ2-1	TGCGCCAGCAGCTTGGGACTAGCGGTCTACAATGAGCAGTTCTTC	CASSLGLAVYNEQFF
TRBD1	TRBV2	NA	TRBJ1-2	TGTGCCAGAGGACAGGGAAGAAGGAACTATGGCTACACCTTC	CARGQGRRNYGYTF
TRBD1	TRBV15	NA	TRBJ1-2	TGTGCCACCAGCACGGACAGGGCCTATGGCTACACCTTC	CATSTDRAYGYTF
NA	TRBV19	few	TRBJ1-5	TGTGCCAGTAGTCCAAGCGGAGTATTTGGGCAGCCCCAGCATTTT	CASSPSGVFGQPQHF
TRBD2	TRBV5-4	NA	TRBJ2-3	TGTGCCAGCAGCATGCGAATAAGCGGGAGGACAGATACGCAGTATTTT	CASSMRISGRTDTQYF
TRBD1	TRBV7-6	NA	TRBJ2-3	TGTGCCAGCAGGGATCAGGGGGCGCAGTATTTT	CASRDQGAQYF
NA	TRBV2	few	TRBJ1-2	TGTGCCAGCAGTGAAATGGGGGGCGTCTATGGCTACACCTTC	CASSEMGGVYGYTF
TRBD1	TRBV6-5	NA	TRBJ2-5	TGTGCCAGCAGCCGAGGACAGGCGCAAGAGACCCAGTACTTC	CASSRGQAQETQYF
TRBD1	TRBV5-6	NA	TRBJ2-7	TGTGCCAGCAGCTGGGGGACAGTCTCCTACGAGCAGTACTTC	CASSWGTVSYEQYF
NA	TRBV5-4	NA	TRBJ2-5	TGTGCCAGCAGCCCCGTTTCTCGCCAAGAGACCCAGTACTTC	CASSPVSRQETQYF
NA	TRBV6-1	NA	TRBJ2-1	TGTGCCAGCAGTGAAGGGACGGCTGGGCCTAGTACCTACAATGAGCAGTTCTTC	CASSEGTAGPSTYNEQFF
NA	TRBV6-6	NA	TRBJ1-1	TGTGCCAGCAGCCACGACCGGGAAGGAGCTTTCTTT	CASSHDREGAFF
TRBD1	TRBV25-1	NA	TRBJ2-1	TGTGCCAGCAGCTCCGGGACAGGGGGGCAGTTCTTC	CASSSGTGGQFF
TRBD1	TRBV2	NA	TRBJ2-7	TGTGCCAGCAGGGCAAACCGACAGGGCCGAGACGAGCAGTACTTC	CASRANRQGRDEQYF
NA	TRBV9	NA	TRBJ2-5	TGTGCCAGCAGCGCCGGGACCGGTGGTGAGACCCAGTACTTC	CASSAGTGGETQYF
TRBD1	TRBV5-1	NA	TRBJ1-1	TGCGCCAGCAGCCCGGGGCAGGGGGGCACTGAAGCTTTCTTT	CASSPGQGGTEAFF
NA	TRBV11-3	NA	TRBJ2-5	TGTGCCAGCAGCTCGGTCAGCCAAGAGACCCAGTACTTC	CASSSVSQETQYF
NA	TRBV27	NA	TRBJ1-1	TGTGCCAGCAGTTTATACATGAACACTGAAGCTTTCTTT	CASSLYMNTEAFF
NA	TRBV5-1	NA	TRBJ2-5	TGCGCCAGCAAACTCCAAGAGACCCAGTACTTC	CASKLQETQYF
NA	TRBV7-9	NA	TRBJ1-4	TGTGCCAGCAGCTTAGCGTCCCGAGCAACTAATGAAAAACTGTTTTTT	CASSLASRATNEKLFF
TRBD2	TRBV5-6	NA	TRBJ2-7	TGTGCCAGCAGCTTGTCCGGGAGGGCCTCCTACGAGCAGTACTTC	CASSLSGRASYEQYF
NA	TRBV7-3	NA	TRBJ2-1	TGTGCCAGCAGCGTAGGCTTCCTCCGTGAGCAGTTCTTC	CASSVGFLREQFF
TRBD2	TRBV6-5	NA	TRBJ2-2	TGTGCCAGCACCCACCTAGCGGGAGGGTCCGGGGAGCTGTTTTTT	CASTHLAGGSGELFF
NA	TRBV9	NA	TRBJ2-3	TGTGCCAGCAGCGTAGTTCACAGCACAGATACGCAGTATTTT	CASSVVHSTDTQYF
NA	TRBV4-3	NA	TRBJ1-3	TGCGCCAGCAGCCAAGAACCTGGAAACACCATATATTTT	CASSQEPGNTIYF
TRBD2	TRBV7-9	NA	TRBJ2-1	TGTGCCAGCAGCTCCAGCGGGAGTCCCAATGAGCAGTTCTTC	CASSSSGSPNEQFF
NA	TRBV9	NA	TRBJ1-1	TGTGCCAGCAGCCTAGCTCCGGGGTTGGACACTGAAGCTTTCTTT	CASSLAPGLDTEAFF
TRBD2	TRBV7-8	NA	TRBJ2-1	TGTGCCAGCAGCTTAGCCCCGGGACTATCATCTGAGCAGTTCTTC	CASSLAPGLSSEQFF
TRBD2	TRBV13	NA	TRBJ2-3	TGTGCCAGCAGCACACGACTAGCGGGGGCGAGCACAGATACGCAGTATTTT	CASSTRLAGASTDTQYF
NA	TRBV5-1	NA	TRBJ2-3	TGCGCCAGCAGCGTTGTGAGAAACACAGATACGCAGTATTTT	CASSVVRNTDTQYF
NA	TRBV30	NA	TRBJ2-1	TGTGCCTGTGGTACACGTTCGGAGAATGAGCAGTTCTTC	CACGTRSENEQFF
NA	TRBV19	NA	TRBJ1-5	TGTGCCAGTAGTAACAGAAGCAATCAGCCCCAGCATTTT	CASSNRSNQPQHF
NA	TRBV4-1	few	TRBJ1-2	TGCGCCAGCAGCCAAGAAGGGTTCACCACGAGTGGTCACACCTTC	CASSQEGFTTSGHTF
TRBD2	TRBV19	NA	TRBJ2-3	TGTGCCAGTAGTCAAGGTCGGCGCGGGAGGGGCACAGATACGCAGTATTTT	CASSQGRRGRGTDTQYF
NA	TRBV7-3	NA	TRBJ2-3	TGTGCCAGCAGTAAGGGGACAGATACGCAGTATTTT	CASSKGTDTQYF
TRBD1	TRBV2	NA	TRBJ2-1	TGTGCCAGCAGAGGGACAGGGGTGACTGAGCAGTTCTTC	CASRGTGVTEQFF
NA	TRBV5-1	NA	TRBJ1-1	TGCGCCAGCAAAGCTCCCGGGGGCGCATCGGTCACTGAAGCTTTCTTT	CASKAPGGASVTEAFF
NA	TRBV7-8	NA	TRBJ2-6	TGTGCCAGCAGCCCCGTGGGTGGGGCCAACGTCCTGACTTTC	CASSPVGGANVLTF
NA	TRBV7-2	NA	TRBJ1-5	TGTGCCAGCAGCTCAAGGGGTGATCAGCCCCAGCATTTT	CASSSRGDQPQHF
NA	TRBV5-1	once	TRBJ2-2	TGCGCCAGCAGCTTGGCCCAGCGAGAGAACACCGGGGAGCTGTTTTTT	CASSLAQRENTGELFF